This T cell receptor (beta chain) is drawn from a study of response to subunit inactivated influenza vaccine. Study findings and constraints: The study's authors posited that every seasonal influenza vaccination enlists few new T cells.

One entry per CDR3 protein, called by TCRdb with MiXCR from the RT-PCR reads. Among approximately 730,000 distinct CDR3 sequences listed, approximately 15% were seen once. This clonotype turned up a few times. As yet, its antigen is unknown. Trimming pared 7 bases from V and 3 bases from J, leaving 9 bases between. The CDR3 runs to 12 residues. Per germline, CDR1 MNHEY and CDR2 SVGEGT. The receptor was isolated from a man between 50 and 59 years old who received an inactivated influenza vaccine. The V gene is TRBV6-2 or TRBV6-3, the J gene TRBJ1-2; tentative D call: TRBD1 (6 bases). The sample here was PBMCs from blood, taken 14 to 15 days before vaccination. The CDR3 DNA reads TGTGCCAGCACTTCAGGGGACTATGGCTACACCTTC. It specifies CASTSGDYGYTF.